This T cell receptor (beta chain) originates from a study of T cells in localized non-small cell lung cancer (dated by TCRdb to 2019 to 2021). Looking at the study overall: The study analyzed T cell repertoires of approximately 240 early-stage NSCLC patients, comparing tumors and uninvolved tumor-adjacent lungs. The cohort consisted of approximately 240 treatment-naive NSCLC patients whose localized lung tumors had been resected. A mean age of approximately 70 years was recorded for the NSCLC patients, of whom some 130 were male and about 100 were female. Overall results and qualifications from the work: Since the design was exploratory, TCR variables were selected using unadjusted p-values with no false-discovery rate correction. Because multi-region sequencing of the tumors was not done, intratumor heterogeneity could not be ruled out. A median of approximately 55 of the top 100 tumor clones were detected in paired uninvolved adjacent lung, and around 30 of these tumor clones were also found among the top 100 clones of the paired uninvolved adjacent lung. Uninvolved tumor-adjacent lung showed the highest T cell clonality, higher than tumor, which suggests more focused antigenic responses in the uninvolved tumor-adjacent lung. Longer overall survival was associated with higher blood T cell density, whereas shorter survival was associated with higher adjacent-lung clonality.

TCR beta CDR3 regions were sequenced from DNA using the immunoSEQ Assay. The published analysis was carried out like this. To compute T cell density, TCR beta template counts were normalized to usable DNA, which was estimated by amplifying housekeeping genes. The preseqR package was used to estimate richness by extrapolating to 400,000 templates for PBMC samples and to 120,000 templates for tissue samples. Clonality was taken to be one minus Pielou's evenness. Tissue-enriched TCRs were identified by differential abundance testing using productive amino-acid clonotypes, minimum total count 5 and alpha 0.1. The Jaccard Index and the Morisita Overlap Index were used to measure repertoire overlap between compartments. TCR beta CDR3s were clustered by GLIPH together with public tetramer-defined viral CDR3s, and at least three viral sequences plus V-gene enrichment were required for viral motifs. This is the immuneACCESS table as TCRdb keeps it, with only in-frame sequences that have V and J called. A part of the clones is gone; compared with another copy, unresolved V genes explain less than half, and the rest is unexplained. For V, J and clone size, that table is used; D and trimming come from the DNA. For this sample there are fewer than 95,000 clones; roughly 88% appear just once. The ten most abundant clones make up about 4% of the sample.

At diagnosis, peripheral blood, uninvolved tumor-adjacent lung and tumor were collected and stored as a combination of fresh-frozen and FFPE material. Blood samples were analyzed as peripheral blood mononuclear cells for TCR repertoire profiling. With regard to this clone: There is no known antigen for this receptor. The record has no base qualities; no much larger clone is one base away.

The CDR3 sequence holds 15 residues, the cysteine and phenylalanine included. Only the CDR3 DNA is retained, 45 bases long and in frame from the first base. CDR1 and CDR2 (SNHLY, FYNNEI) derive from the germline V gene. The V end loses 2 bases and the J end loses 6 bases, and a stretch of 14 bases separates them. Sequencing was performed on PBMCs, taken before any cancer treatment. This sequence originates from a woman aged 35 to 70 with stage II squamous cell lung carcinoma. The V and J segments used are TRBV2 and TRBJ1-5; the D gene lacks a confident call. The DNA sequence is as follows: TGTGCCAGCAGTGAAAGTGGAGCGGGTGGTCAGCCCCAGCATTTT. This gives the protein CASSESGAGGQPQHF.